This TCR beta chain came from a study of blood T cell repertoires in COVID-19. TCRdb's table, derived via immunoSEQ multiplex PCR, lists solely in-frame clones and lacks some. The data contain 250,000 to 300,000 clones, nearly 90% of them singletons. Germline V CDR1 and CDR2: SQVTM, ANQGSEA. This CDR3 is 15 amino acids long. Between the trimmed V and J ends, which lost 3 bases and 4 bases, there was a span of 18 bases. This chain connects TRBV29-1 to TRBJ1-2; possibly TRBD1 for D (5 bases). Source material: peripheral blood. This clonotype originated in a young woman with COVID-19, enrolled during active disease. For the CDR3, the DNA is TGCAGCGTTGATTTTAGGACGGGTCAGGGCTATGGCTACACCTTC. Translated: CSVDFRTGQGYGYTF.